Below, 13 T cell receptor beta chains from the same sample are listed, as sequenced in a study of regulatory T cells in long-lasting Graves disease. Arm-PCR of CDR3 regions with iRepertoire HTBI primers generated TCR beta libraries. TCRdb re-called the multiplex PCR reads with MiXCR, one entry per CDR3 protein. The sample contains hundreds of thousands of distinct CDR3 sequences, about 30% of which appear only once. Regarding time point: persistent/refractory GD, antithyroid drugs over 5 years with positive TRAb. From RNA extracted from PBMCs, the TCR library was made. The sample consisted of peripheral blood mononuclear cells (PBMCs), taken when the disease was refractory, from a patient treated with antithyroid drugs. The receptors come from a female donor with Graves disease.

This clonotype was detected only a few times. The rearrangement links TRBV5-1 to TRBJ1-2; TRBD1 aligns across 7 bases. The CDR3 is 15 residues long. Trimming took 4 bases from V and 3 from J; bases not matched to a gene: 9. In germline, CDR1 is SGHRS, CDR2 YFSETQ. The CDR3 nucleotides are TGCGCCAGCAGCAACGACCGGGGACAGTACTATGGCTACACCTTC. It specifies CASSNDRGQYYGYTF.

For this clonotype: It may be a read error: a sequence one base away is much more abundant. The chain couples TRBV5-1 to TRBJ2-7; tentative D call: TRBD1 (6 bases). Trimming left V 5 bases short and J 0 bases short, with 15 bases between. Per germline, CDR1 SGHRS and CDR2 YFSETQ. The CDR3 is 15 residues long. The CDR3 nucleotides are TGCGCCAGCAGAGCGGACAGCAAGTCCTCCTACGAGCAGTACTTC. As protein: CASRADSKSSYEQYF.

This chain joins TRBV18 and TRBJ1-5, with D hard to call. Germline V gene sequence: CDR1 KGHSH, CDR2 LQKENI. V gave up 4 bases and J gave up 5 bases, with 15 bases separating them. The CDR3 sequence is 15 residues long. Here the CDR3 DNA reads TGTGCCAGCTCACTAGACCCCGCGGGGTATCAGCCCCAGCATTTT. Translation gives CASSLDPAGYQPQHF.

This clonotype was seen only a few times. V usage is TRBV11-2 and J usage is TRBJ1-5; D ambiguous. Trimming stripped 1 base from V and 5 bases from J, with 12 bases between. This CDR3 has 15 amino acids. Germline V gene sequence: CDR1 SGHAT, CDR2 FQNNGV. The CDR3 DNA reads as TGTGCCAGCAGCTTAGTAACCGGGTCCTATCAGCCCCAGCATTTT. As protein: CASSLVTGSYQPQHF.

This rearrangement joins TRBV11-2 to TRBJ1-1, with D possibly matching TRBD1 (6 bases). The CDR3 extends over 17 amino acids. Trimming shortened V by 7 bases and J by 4 bases, and 25 bases separated the two germline ends. CDR1 is SGHAT, CDR2 FQNNGV, per germline. The CDR3 reads CASTGRAPQGRGTEAFF. In DNA form, the CDR3 reads TGTGCCAGCACCGGAAGAGCCCCACAGGGACGGGGCACTGAAGCTTTCTTT.

The sample holds many counts of this clonotype. V is TRBV28 and J is TRBJ2-7; TRBD2 aligns across 12 bases. Germline values: CDR1 MDHEN, CDR2 SYDVKM. CDR3 length: 17 residues. J was trimmed by 5 bases and V by 7 bases; bases with no gene match: 15. CDR3 amino acids: CASTTGLAGLPRHEQYF. The DNA for the CDR3 is TGTGCCAGCACCACGGGACTAGCGGGCCTCCCTCGGCACGAGCAGTACTTC.

The genes are TRBV11-2 and TRBJ1-5, with D maybe TRBD1 (5 bases). The CDR3 spans 17 residues. Trimming removed 5 bases at V and 0 bases at J, with 17 bases between. From germline, CDR1 is SGHAT and CDR2 FQNNGV. CDR3 in DNA: TGTGCCAGCAGCCCGACGTATAGGGGACTTAGCAATCAGCCCCAGCATTTT. Its translation: CASSPTYRGLSNQPQHF.

This clonotype was observed at least ten times. The V and J genes are TRBV11-2 and TRBJ2-7; D possibly corresponds to TRBD2 (6 bases). V was shortened by 5 bases and J by 2 bases, with 16 bases between the two germline ends. In germline, CDR1 is SGHAT, CDR2 FQNNGV. The CDR3 length is 15 residues. CDR3 in DNA: TGTGCCAGCAGCGTCGGGACTCATGGTACCTACGAGCAGTACTTC. As protein: CASSVGTHGTYEQYF.

The rearrangement uses TRBV20-1 and TRBJ1-6, with D perhaps matching TRBD1 (5 bases). CDR3 length: 16 residues. V was pared by 0 bases and J by 1 base, with 10 bases between. Germline V gene sequence: CDR1 DFQATT, CDR2 SNEGSKA (reference sequence). The CDR3 coding sequence is TGCAGTGCTAGAGAACAACGGGGGTCCTATAATTCACCCCTCCACTTT. It codes for CSAREQRGSYNSPLHF.

The chain is built from TRBV5-1 and TRBJ1-4; D is possibly TRBD1 (6 bases). Germline lookup yields CDR1 SGHRS and CDR2 YFSETQ. The V end was cut by 0 bases, the J end by 0 bases, with 15 bases between. There are 18 residues in the CDR3. The CDR3 nucleotides are TGCGCCAGCAGCTTGGTCCGCCAGGGGCATGCAACTAATGAAAAACTGTTTTTT. It translates to CASSLVRQGHATNEKLFF.

In its sample, this clonotype was seen a few times. The rearrangement links TRBV11-2 to TRBJ2-7, with 9 bases matching TRBD2. There are 15 residues in the CDR3. V lost 2 bases, J lost 6 bases, and 8 bases stayed unmatched. Germline loops: CDR1 SGHAT, CDR2 FQNNGV. The CDR3 region has the DNA TGTGCCAGCAGCTTACATCTAGCGGGAACTGGCGAGCAGTACTTC. It is translated as CASSLHLAGTGEQYF.

This clonotype has just a few counts. V is TRBV15 and J is TRBJ1-6; D is unresolved. CDR1 is LNHNV and CDR2 is YYDKDF in the germline V gene (reference sequence). Trimming removed 3 bases at V and 2 bases at J, with 11 bases between. CDR3 length: 16 amino acids. The CDR3 coding sequence is TGTGCCACCAGCAGCGGAGGGATTACCTATAATTCACCCCTCCACTTT. This gives the protein CATSSGGITYNSPLHF.

The chain links TRBV7-9 to TRBJ1-4; D not certain. The V gene lost 3 bases and the J gene lost 4 bases, with 6 bases spanning the gap. This CDR3 is 13 amino acids long. Germline V lookup: CDR1 SEHNR, CDR2 FQNEAQ (reference sequence). In nucleotides, the CDR3 is TGTGCCAGCAGCTTGGGATATAATGAAAAACTGTTTTTT. It translates to CASSLGYNEKLFF.